The 12 T cell receptor beta chains below all came from one sample that was sequenced in a study of T cell responses to AZD1222 COVID-19 vaccine. Profiling relied on immunoSEQ multiplex PCR, and the TCRdb table lists in-frame clones only, not all of them. This table has about 140,000 clones, about 90% appearing once. The material sequenced was peripheral blood, taken 28 days after the second dose of the MenACWY control vaccine. These receptors all stem from an adult who received the MenACWY meningococcal vaccine as a control.

In its sample, this clone was seen once. The rearrangement uses TRBV7-9 and TRBJ2-7; 9 bases map to TRBD1. The CDR3 sequence is 15 residues long. J lost 6 bases, V lost 5 bases, and 11 bases had no gene match. CDR1 and CDR2 from the germline V gene are SEHNR and FQNEAQ (reference sequence). CDR3 coding DNA: TGTGCCAGCAGCACGCAACAGGGGGCGCAGCTCGAGCAGTACTTC. Its protein product is CASSTQQGAQLEQYF.

The V call is TRBV6-2 or TRBV6-3, the J call TRBJ2-7; weak D call: TRBD1 (6 bases). V was pared by 5 bases and J by 3 bases, with 20 bases between. Per the germline V gene, CDR1 is MNHEY and CDR2 is SVGEGT. The CDR3 contains 16 residues. CDR3 nucleotides: TGTGCCAGCAGTGTCTCTGACAGGACCCATGGCTACGAGCAGTACTTC. Translation: CASSVSDRTHGYEQYF.

The chain has TRBV19 and TRBJ1-1; 8 nucleotides match TRBD1. CDR3 length equals 14 residues. V lost 4 bases to trimming and J lost 5 bases; unmatched junction nucleotides: 6. The germline V gene encodes CDR1 LNHDA and CDR2 SQIVND (reference sequence). CDR3 sequence (DNA): TGTGCCAGTAGTAAACAGGGGGGGTTAACTGAAGCTTTCTTT. Translating it yields CASSKQGGLTEAFF.

The J gene is TRBJ2-7, the V gene TRBV2; D is possibly TRBD1 (6 bases). Trimming shortened V by 6 bases and J by 0 bases, and 12 bases separated the two germline ends. Looked up from germline, CDR1 is SNHLY and CDR2 is FYNNEI. This CDR3 has 14 amino acids. The CDR3, as DNA: TGTGCCAGCAGCGGTCAGGGGCTCTCCTACGAGCAGTACTTC. It is translated as CASSGQGLSYEQYF. Full variable domain (outside the CDR3, taken from reference TRBV2 and TRBJ2-7): EPEVTQTPSHQVTQMGQEVILRCVPISNHLYFYWYRQILGQKVEFLVSFYNNEISEKSEIFDDQFSVERPDGSNFTLKIRSTKLEDSAMYFCASSGQGLSYEQYFGPGTRLTVT.

This chain's CDR3 is CASSYSSVREQYF. The CDR3 region has the DNA TGTGCCAGCAGTTACTCTTCAGTACGCGAGCAGTACTTC. The genes are TRBV6-2 or TRBV6-3 and TRBJ2-7; D gene uncertain. Germline V CDR1 and CDR2: MNHEY, SVGEGT. CDR3 length: 13 amino acids. V was shortened by 0 bases and J by 6 bases, with 9 bases between the two germline ends.

Notes on this clone: The germline gene is not matched at one end of the junction; a read error may be the cause. The chain has TRBV7-7 and TRBJ2-1; TRBD1 aligns across 9 bases. Per germline, CDR1 SSHAT and CDR2 FNYEAQ (reference sequence). The CDR3 sequence is 15 residues long. CDR3 coding DNA: TGTGCTAGCAGCGCGGGACAGGGTGGTCACAATGAGCAGTTCTTC. Translating gives CASSAGQGGHNEQFF.

The rearrangement joins TRBV28 to TRBJ2-2; TRBD1 aligns across 12 bases. V shed 4 bases and J 6 bases; nucleotides not matched to a gene: 3. This CDR3 has 15 residues. Looked up from germline, CDR1 is MDHEN and CDR2 is SYDVKM. This CDR3 reads CASSWGQGAAGELFF. DNA of the CDR3: TGTGCCAGCAGTTGGGGACAGGGGGCGGCCGGGGAGCTGTTTTTT.

The chain joins TRBV28 to TRBJ1-3; a possible D gene is TRBD1 (6 bases). Germline-derived CDR1 and CDR2 are MDHEN and SYDVKM. This CDR3 contains 17 residues. V lost 6 bases to trimming and J lost 4 bases, with 22 bases between them. CDR3 in DNA: TGTGCCAGCAGCGTACACGGGTCGAGACAGGCCGGAAACACCATATATTTT. Translating it yields CASSVHGSRQAGNTIYF.

This chain joins TRBV2 and TRBJ1-1; tentative D call: TRBD1 (5 bases). This CDR3 comprises 16 residues. Germline-derived CDR1 and CDR2 are SNHLY and FYNNEI. V was trimmed by 2 bases and J by 3 bases, leaving 16 bases between them. In DNA, the CDR3 is TGTGCCAGCAGTGAATTGAGGGGTAGGAGGGACACTGAAGCTTTCTTT. Amino acids: CASSELRGRRDTEAFF.

This chain joins TRBV3-1 (or the pseudogene TRBV3-2) and TRBJ2-3; D might be TRBD1 (6 bases). The CDR3 has 16 residues. V was clipped by 1 base and J by 3 bases, with 14 bases between them. Germline CDR1 and CDR2: LGHDT and YNNKEL (reference sequence). CDR3 sequence reads: CASSQGRTVWTDTQYF. In DNA form, the CDR3 reads TGTGCCAGCAGCCAAGGGAGGACAGTATGGACAGATACGCAGTATTTT.

The chain joins TRBV19 to TRBJ2-1, with 7 nucleotides matching TRBD2. Trimming removed 6 bases from V and 7 bases from J; junction bases left unmatched: 6. This CDR3 contains 13 residues. CDR1 and CDR2 (germline): LNHDA, SQIVND (reference sequence). The CDR3 DNA follows: TGTGCCAGTAGGCAGGGAGGGCTGAATGAGCAGTTCTTC. Amino acid sequence: CASRQGGLNEQFF.

This clone was found a few times. The chain carries TRBV7-8 and TRBJ1-1; 7 positions match TRBD1. The germline V gene has CDR1 SGHVS and CDR2 FQNEAQ. This CDR3 contains 15 residues. Unmatched junction bases numbered 6, after V lost 1 base and J lost 4 bases. CDR3 sequence (DNA): TGTGCCAGCAGCTTAGTCGACAGGGTAGGCACTGAAGCTTTCTTT. Translation: CASSLVDRVGTEAFF.